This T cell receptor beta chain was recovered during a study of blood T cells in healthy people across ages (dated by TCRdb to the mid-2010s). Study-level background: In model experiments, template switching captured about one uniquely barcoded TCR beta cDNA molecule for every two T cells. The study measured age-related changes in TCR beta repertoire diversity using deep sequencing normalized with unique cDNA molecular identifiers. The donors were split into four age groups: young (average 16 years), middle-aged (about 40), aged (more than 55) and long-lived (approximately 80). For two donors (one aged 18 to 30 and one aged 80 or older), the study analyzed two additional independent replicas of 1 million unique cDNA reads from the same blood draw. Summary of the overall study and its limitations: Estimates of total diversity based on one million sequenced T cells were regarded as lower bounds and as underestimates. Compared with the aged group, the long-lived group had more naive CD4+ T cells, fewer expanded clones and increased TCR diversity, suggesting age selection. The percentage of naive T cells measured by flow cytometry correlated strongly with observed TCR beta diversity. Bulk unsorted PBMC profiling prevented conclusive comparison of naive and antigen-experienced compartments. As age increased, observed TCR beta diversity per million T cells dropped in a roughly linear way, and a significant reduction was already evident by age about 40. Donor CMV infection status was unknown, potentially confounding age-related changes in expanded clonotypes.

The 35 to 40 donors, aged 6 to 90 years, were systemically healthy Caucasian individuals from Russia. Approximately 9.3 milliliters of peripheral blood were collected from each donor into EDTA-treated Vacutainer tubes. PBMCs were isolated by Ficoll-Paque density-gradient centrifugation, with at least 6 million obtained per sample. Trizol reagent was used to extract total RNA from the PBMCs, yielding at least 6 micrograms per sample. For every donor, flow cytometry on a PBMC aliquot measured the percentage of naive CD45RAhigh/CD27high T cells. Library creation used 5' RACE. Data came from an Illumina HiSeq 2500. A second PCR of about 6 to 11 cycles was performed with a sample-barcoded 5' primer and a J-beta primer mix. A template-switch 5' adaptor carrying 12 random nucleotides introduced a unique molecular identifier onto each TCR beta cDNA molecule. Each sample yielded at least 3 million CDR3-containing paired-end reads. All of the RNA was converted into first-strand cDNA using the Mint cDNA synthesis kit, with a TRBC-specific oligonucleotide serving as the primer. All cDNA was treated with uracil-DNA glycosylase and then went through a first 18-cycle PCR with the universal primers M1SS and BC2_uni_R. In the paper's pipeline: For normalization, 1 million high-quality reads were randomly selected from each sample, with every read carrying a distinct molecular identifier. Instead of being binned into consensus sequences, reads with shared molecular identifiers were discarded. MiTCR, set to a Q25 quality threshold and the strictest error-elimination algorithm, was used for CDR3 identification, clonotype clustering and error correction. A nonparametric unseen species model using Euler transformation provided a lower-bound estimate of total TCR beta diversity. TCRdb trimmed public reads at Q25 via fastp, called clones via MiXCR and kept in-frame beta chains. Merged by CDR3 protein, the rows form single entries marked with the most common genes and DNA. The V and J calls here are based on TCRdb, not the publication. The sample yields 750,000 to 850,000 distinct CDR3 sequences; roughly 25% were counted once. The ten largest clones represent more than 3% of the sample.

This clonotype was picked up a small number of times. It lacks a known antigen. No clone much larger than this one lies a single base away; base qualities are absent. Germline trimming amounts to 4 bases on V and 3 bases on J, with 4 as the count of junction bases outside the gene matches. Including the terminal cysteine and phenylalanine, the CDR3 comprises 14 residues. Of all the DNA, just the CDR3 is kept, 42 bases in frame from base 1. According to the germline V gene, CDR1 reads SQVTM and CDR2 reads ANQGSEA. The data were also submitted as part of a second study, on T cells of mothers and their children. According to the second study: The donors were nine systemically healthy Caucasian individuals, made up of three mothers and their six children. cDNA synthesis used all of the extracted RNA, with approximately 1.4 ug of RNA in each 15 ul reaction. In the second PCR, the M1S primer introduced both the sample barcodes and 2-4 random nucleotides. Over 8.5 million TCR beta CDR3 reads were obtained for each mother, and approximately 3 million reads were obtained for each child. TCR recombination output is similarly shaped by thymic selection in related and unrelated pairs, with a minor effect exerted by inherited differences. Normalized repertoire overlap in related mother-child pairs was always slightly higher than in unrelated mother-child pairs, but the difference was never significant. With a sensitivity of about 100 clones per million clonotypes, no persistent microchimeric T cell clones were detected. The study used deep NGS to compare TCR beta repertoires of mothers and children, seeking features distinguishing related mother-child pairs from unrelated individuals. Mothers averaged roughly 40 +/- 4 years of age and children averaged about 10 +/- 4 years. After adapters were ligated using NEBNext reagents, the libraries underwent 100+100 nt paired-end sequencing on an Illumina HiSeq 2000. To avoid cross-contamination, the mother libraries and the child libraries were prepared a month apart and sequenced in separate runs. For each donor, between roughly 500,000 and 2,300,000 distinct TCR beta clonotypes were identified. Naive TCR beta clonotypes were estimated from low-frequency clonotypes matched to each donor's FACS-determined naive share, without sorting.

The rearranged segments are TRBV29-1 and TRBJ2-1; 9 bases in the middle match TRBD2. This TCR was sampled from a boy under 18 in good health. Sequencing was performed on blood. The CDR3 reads CSVVSGRIYNEQFF. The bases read TGCAGCGTTGTGAGCGGGAGGATCTACAATGAGCAGTTCTTC.